The clone carrying this TCR beta chain was observed at least ten times. Antigen unknown. These data originate in a study of T cells in Graves' hyperthyroidism and ophthalmopathy. Exclusion of patients followed from uncontrolled infection, other autoimmune disease, pregnancy or lactation. Orbital computed tomography, thyroid ultrasound, serum thyroxine and TRAb, and clinical symptoms together informed the diagnoses. The CDR3 regions of TCR beta were amplified from RNA transcripts. The HTBI primer set served for first-round RT-PCR of the TCR CDR3. From the multiplex PCR reads, TCRdb called clonotypes with MiXCR, one entry per CDR3 protein. The sample shows roughly 500,000 distinct CDR3 sequences, more than 45% of them seen only once. General study findings and limits: Before onset, by a median of approximately 6.8 months, the model predicted ophthalmopathy. Blood also contained most expanded thyroid clonotypes above 0.001.

The CDR3 contains 14 residues. Trimming left V 7 bases short and J 1 base short, with 13 bases between. The chain joins TRBV12-3 or TRBV12-4 to TRBJ1-1; TRBD1 might be the D (5 bases). Input material: peripheral blood or thyroid tissue (not recorded which). This clonotype originated in an adult woman with Graves' disease, either hyperthyroidism or ophthalmopathy (not recorded which). The CDR3 sequence is CASTATARNTEAFF. The CDR3 DNA reads as TGTGCCAGCACCGCGACAGCGCGGAACACTGAAGCTTTCTTT.